This is a list of T cell receptor beta chains from one sample in a study of T cell responses to AZD1222 COVID-19 vaccine. Clones were read by immunoSEQ multiplex PCR, and TCRdb kept only the in-frame ones, dropping some. This table has over 120,000 clones, roughly nine tenths appearing once. The material sequenced was peripheral blood, taken 28 days after the second AZD1222 dose. Every receptor here comes from an adult who received the AZD1222 COVID-19 vaccine. CDR3s include the opening cysteine and the closing phenylalanine or tryptophan. A D gene is named only where the DNA matches it firmly. Where a row states a size, it is once, few, many or the class of an expanded clone; other rows omit it.

-,TRBV29-1,-,TRBJ2-5,CSVTGTFQETQYF,TGCAGCGTTACCGGGACATTCCAAGAGACCCAGTACTTC
TRBD2,TRBV6-2/TRBV6-3,-,TRBJ2-1,CASSYSEGGRGNNEQFF,TGTGCCAGCAGTTACTCAGAGGGCGGGAGGGGCAACAATGAGCAGTTCTTC
-,TRBV19,-,TRBJ2-7,CASSIETGASYEQYF,TGTGCCAGTAGTATAGAGACAGGAGCTTCCTACGAGCAGTACTTC
TRBD1,TRBV19,-,TRBJ2-7,CASSTGTVTYEQYF,TGTGCCAGTAGCACCGGGACAGTAACCTACGAGCAGTACTTC
-,TRBV19,-,TRBJ1-6,CASTAPGRGNSPLHF,TGTGCCAGTACCGCCCCGGGACGGGGGAATTCACCCCTCCACTTT
-,TRBV7-9,-,TRBJ1-4,CASSLDGAGKEILFF,TGTGCCAGCAGCTTGGACGGGGCAGGGAAGGAAATACTGTTTTTT
TRBD2,TRBV7-2,-,TRBJ2-7,CASSSRTSGSPSYEQYF,TGTGCCAGCAGCTCTAGGACTAGCGGGTCACCCTCCTACGAGCAGTACTTC
-,TRBV30,-,TRBJ2-1,CAWSGGLIDEQFF,TGTGCCTGGAGTGGTGGGTTGATAGACGAGCAGTTCTTC
-,TRBV19,-,TRBJ1-3,CASSPRLGNTIYF,TGTGCCAGTAGTCCCCGCCTTGGAAACACCATATATTTT
TRBD1,TRBV6-5,-,TRBJ1-3,CASSYSGQGSGNTIYF,TGTGCCAGCAGTTACTCTGGACAGGGGTCTGGAAACACCATATATTTT
-,TRBV6-5,few,TRBJ1-4,CASSYSWGVGEKLFF,TGTGCCAGCAGTTACTCGTGGGGAGTAGGGGAAAAACTGTTTTTT
-,TRBV5-1,once,TRBJ2-3,CASSLERQGPLTQYF,TGCGCCAGCAGCTTGGAGCGGCAGGGACCTCTTACGCAGTATTTT
TRBD2,TRBV3-1/TRBV3-2,-,TRBJ2-1,CASSHLGTRPYNEQFF,TGTGCCAGCAGCCACCTCGGGACTAGACCCTACAATGAGCAGTTCTTC
TRBD1,TRBV19,once,TRBJ1-2,CASSTLDRVLGGYTF,TGTGCCAGTAGTACCCTCGACAGGGTTCTGGGTGGCTACACCTTC
-,TRBV3-1/TRBV3-2,-,TRBJ1-6,CASSQGGLPYNSPLHF,TGTGCCAGCAGCCAAGGGGGCCTACCCTATAATTCACCCCTCCACTTT
TRBD1,TRBV2,-,TRBJ1-5,CASSAQTGRGQPQHF,TGTGCCAGCAGTGCCCAGACAGGGAGAGGGCAGCCCCAGCATTTT
-,TRBV7-2,-,TRBJ1-5,CASSEHWGNQPQHF,TGTGCCAGCAGCGAGCACTGGGGCAATCAGCCCCAGCATTTT
-,TRBV15,-,TRBJ2-2,CATSRDLWLENTGELFF,TGTGCCACCAGCAGAGATTTATGGCTAGAGAACACCGGGGAGCTGTTTTTT
TRBD1,TRBV4-3,once,TRBJ1-2,CASSQFRGSDGYTF,TGCGCCAGCAGCCAATTCAGGGGGTCAGATGGCTACACCTTC
-,TRBV12-3/TRBV12-4,-,TRBJ1-2,CASYSAFLGYTF,TGTGCCAGCTACAGCGCTTTTCTTGGCTACACCTTC
-,TRBV11-2,-,TRBJ2-4,CASSTIQGWYIQYF,TGTGCCAGCAGCACGATCCAGGGGTGGTACATTCAGTACTTC
-,TRBV10-2,-,TRBJ2-7,CASSVSRDLYEQYF,TGCGCCAGCAGTGTATCCCGGGATCTCTACGAGCAGTACTTC
-,TRBV4-3,medium-sized,TRBJ1-2,CASSQDWGLNYGYTF,TGCGCCAGCAGCCAAGATTGGGGTCTTAACTATGGCTACACCTTC
-,TRBV9,-,TRBJ2-7,CASSPLGTSYEQYF,TGTGCCAGCAGCCCATTAGGCACCTCCTACGAGCAGTACTTC
-,TRBV6-6,-,TRBJ1-4,CASSFSEGTYEKLFF,TGTGCCAGCAGTTTCTCGGAGGGAACCTATGAAAAACTGTTTTTT
TRBD2,TRBV7-9,-,TRBJ2-1,CASSLVLAGDEQFF,TGTGCCAGCAGCTTAGTGTTAGCGGGAGATGAGCAGTTCTTC
-,TRBV5-1,-,TRBJ2-2,CASSFGLRGTGELFF,TGCGCCAGCAGCTTTGGGTTAAGAGGCACCGGGGAGCTGTTTTTT
-,TRBV29-1,-,TRBJ1-1,CSATQELTEAFF,TGCAGCGCCACACAGGAGCTCACTGAAGCTTTCTTT
-,TRBV7-2,-,TRBJ2-1,CASSLAFGNEQFF,TGTGCCAGCAGCTTAGCCTTTGGCAATGAGCAGTTCTTC
-,TRBV13,-,TRBJ2-7,CASSFLQNSYEQYF,TGTGCCAGCAGCTTTTTGCAGAACTCCTACGAGCAGTACTTC
TRBD1,TRBV5-1,-,TRBJ1-1,CASSWVTGANTEAFF,TGCGCCAGCAGCTGGGTGACAGGGGCGAACACTGAAGCTTTCTTT
TRBD2,TRBV4-1,-,TRBJ2-2,CASSQVFSGSDTGELFF,TGCGCCAGCAGCCAAGTCTTTAGCGGGAGTGATACCGGGGAGCTGTTTTTT
TRBD2,TRBV6-5,once,TRBJ2-3,CASSSGLADNPDTQYF,TGTGCCAGCAGTTCGGGACTAGCGGATAACCCAGATACGCAGTATTTT
TRBD2,TRBV3-1/TRBV3-2,-,TRBJ2-1,CASSQDRRTSALF,TGTGCCAGCAGCCAAGATCGGAGGACTAGCGCCCTCTTC
-,TRBV6-2/TRBV6-3,-,TRBJ2-1,CASSYPRGSAARASSYNEQFF,TGTGCCAGCAGTTACCCGAGGGGCAGTGCGGCGAGGGCTAGCTCCTACAATGAGCAGTTCTTC
TRBD1,TRBV9,few,TRBJ2-7,CASSPVGQGFHEQYF,TGTGCCAGCAGCCCCGTGGGACAGGGATTCCACGAGCAGTACTTC
-,TRBV11-2,-,TRBJ1-6,CASSLDLWRVNNSPLHF,TGTGCCAGCAGCTTAGATCTTTGGAGGGTTAATAATTCACCCCTCCACTTT